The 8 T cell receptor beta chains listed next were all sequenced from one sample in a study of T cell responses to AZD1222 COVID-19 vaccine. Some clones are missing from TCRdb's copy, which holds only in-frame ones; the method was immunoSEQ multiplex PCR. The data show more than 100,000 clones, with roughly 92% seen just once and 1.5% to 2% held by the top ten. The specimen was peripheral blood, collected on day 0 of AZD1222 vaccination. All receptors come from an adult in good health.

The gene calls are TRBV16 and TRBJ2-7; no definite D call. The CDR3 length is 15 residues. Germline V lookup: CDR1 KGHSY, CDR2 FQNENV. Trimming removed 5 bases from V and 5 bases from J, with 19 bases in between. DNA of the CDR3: TGTGCCAGCAGCGGCCTGTGGGAAAAACCGAACGAGCAGTACTTC. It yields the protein CASSGLWEKPNEQYF.

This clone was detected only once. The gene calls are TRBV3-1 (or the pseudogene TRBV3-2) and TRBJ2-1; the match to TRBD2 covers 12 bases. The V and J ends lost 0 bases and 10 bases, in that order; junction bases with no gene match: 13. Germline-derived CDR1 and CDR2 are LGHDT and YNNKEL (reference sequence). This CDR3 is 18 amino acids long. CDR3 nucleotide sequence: TGTGCCAGCAGCCAAGACCCCCCGGCTAGCGGGGGGGCCAGGGAGCAGTTCTTC. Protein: CASSQDPPASGGAREQFF.

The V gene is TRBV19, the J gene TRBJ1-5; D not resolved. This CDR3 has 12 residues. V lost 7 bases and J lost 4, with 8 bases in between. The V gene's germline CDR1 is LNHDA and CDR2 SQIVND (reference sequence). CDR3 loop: CASKSGNQPQHF. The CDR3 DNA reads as TGTGCCAGTAAGAGTGGAAATCAGCCCCAGCATTTT.

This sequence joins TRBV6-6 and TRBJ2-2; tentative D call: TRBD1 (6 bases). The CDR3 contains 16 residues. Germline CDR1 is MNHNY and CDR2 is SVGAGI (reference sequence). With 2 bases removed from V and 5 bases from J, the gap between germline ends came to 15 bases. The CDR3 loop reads CASSYETGSETGELFF. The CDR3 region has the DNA TGTGCCAGCAGTTACGAAACAGGGTCTGAAACCGGGGAGCTGTTTTTT.

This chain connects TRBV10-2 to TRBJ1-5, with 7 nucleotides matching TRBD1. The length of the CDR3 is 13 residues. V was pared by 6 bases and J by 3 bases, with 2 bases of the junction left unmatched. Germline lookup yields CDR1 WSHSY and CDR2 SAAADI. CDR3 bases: TGCGCCAGCAGAGGGACAGCCAATCAGCCCCAGCATTTT. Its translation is CASRGTANQPQHF.

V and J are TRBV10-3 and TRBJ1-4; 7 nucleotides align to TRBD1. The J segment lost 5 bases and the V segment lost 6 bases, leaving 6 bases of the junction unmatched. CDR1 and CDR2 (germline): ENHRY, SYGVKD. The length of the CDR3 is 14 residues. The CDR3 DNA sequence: TGTGCCATCAGCGACGGACAGGACAATGAAAAACTGTTTTTT. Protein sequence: CAISDGQDNEKLFF.

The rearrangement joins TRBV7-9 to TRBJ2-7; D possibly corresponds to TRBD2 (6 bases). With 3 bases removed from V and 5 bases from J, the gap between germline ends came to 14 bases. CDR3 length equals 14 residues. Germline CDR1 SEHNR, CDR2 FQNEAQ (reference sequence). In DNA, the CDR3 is TGTGCCAGCAGCTTCCCAGGGAGGACCCACGAGCAGTACTTC. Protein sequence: CASSFPGRTHEQYF.

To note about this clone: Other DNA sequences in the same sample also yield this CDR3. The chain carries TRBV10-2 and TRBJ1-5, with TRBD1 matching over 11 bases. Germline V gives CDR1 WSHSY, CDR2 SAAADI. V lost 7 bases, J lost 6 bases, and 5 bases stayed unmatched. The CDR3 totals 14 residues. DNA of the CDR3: TGCGCCAGCACCGGACAGGGGGCTAGTCAGCCCCAGCATTTT. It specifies CASTGQGASQPQHF.